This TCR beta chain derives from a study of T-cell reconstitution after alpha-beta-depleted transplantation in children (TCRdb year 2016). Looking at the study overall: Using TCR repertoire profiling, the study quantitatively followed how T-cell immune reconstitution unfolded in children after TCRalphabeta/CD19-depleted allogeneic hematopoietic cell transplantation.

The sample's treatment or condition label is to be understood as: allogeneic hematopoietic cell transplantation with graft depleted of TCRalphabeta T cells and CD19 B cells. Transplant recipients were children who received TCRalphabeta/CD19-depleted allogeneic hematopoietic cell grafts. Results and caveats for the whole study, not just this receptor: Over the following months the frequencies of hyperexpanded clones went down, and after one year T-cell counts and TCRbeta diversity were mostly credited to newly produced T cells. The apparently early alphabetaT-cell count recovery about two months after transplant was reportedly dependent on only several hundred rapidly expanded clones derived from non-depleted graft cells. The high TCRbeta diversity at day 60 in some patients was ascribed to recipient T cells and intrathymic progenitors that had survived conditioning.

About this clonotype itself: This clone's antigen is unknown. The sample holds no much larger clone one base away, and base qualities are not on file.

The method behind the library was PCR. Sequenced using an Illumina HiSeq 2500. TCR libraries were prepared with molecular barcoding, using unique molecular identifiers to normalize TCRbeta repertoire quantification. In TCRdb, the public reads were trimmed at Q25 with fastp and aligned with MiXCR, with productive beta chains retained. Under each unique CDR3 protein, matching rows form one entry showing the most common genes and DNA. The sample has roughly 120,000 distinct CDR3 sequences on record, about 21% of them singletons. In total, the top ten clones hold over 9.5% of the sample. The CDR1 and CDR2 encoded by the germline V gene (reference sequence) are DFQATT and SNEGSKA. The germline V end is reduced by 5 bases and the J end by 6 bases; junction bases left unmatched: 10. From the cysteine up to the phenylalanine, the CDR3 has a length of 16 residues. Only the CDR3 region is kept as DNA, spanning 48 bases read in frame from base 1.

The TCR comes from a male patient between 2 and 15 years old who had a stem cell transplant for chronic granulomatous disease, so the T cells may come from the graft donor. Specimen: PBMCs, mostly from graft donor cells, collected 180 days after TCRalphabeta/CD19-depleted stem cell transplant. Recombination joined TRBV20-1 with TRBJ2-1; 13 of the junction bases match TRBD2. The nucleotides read TGCAGTGCTCCAAGGACTAGCGGGAGATGGGGCAATGAGCAGTTCTTC. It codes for CSAPRTSGRWGNEQFF.